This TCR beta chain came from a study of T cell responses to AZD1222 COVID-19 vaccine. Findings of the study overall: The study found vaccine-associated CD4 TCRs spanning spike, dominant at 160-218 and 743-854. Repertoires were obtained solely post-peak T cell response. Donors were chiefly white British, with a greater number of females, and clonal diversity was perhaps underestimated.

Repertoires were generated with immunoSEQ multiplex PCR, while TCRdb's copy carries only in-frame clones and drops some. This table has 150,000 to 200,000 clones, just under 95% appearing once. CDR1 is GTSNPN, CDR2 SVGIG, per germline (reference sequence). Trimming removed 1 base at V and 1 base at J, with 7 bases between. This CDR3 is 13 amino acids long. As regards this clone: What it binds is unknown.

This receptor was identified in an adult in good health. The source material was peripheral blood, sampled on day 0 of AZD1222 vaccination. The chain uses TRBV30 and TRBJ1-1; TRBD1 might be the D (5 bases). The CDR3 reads CAWSDQGNTEAFF. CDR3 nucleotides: TGTGCCTGGAGTGATCAGGGGAACACTGAAGCTTTCTTT. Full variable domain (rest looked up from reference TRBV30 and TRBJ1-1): SQTIHQWPATLVQPVGSPLSLECTVEGTSNPNLYWYRQAAGRGLQLLFYSVGIGQISSEVPQNLSASRPQDRQFILSSKKLLLSDSGFYLCAWSDQGNTEAFFGQGTRLTVV.